This record covers a single T cell receptor (beta chain). The clone's antigen remains unknown. No much larger clone exists at a distance of one base, and base qualities are not known. The CDR1 and CDR2 encoded by the germline V gene are KGHSH and LQKENI. Taken from cysteine to phenylalanine, the CDR3 has 13 residues. Only the CDR3 part of the read is kept: 39 bases, read in frame from the first base. After removal of 4 bases from V and 5 bases from J, the junction retains 5 bases not matched to a gene. The source of the sample is a study of cytomegalovirus exposure and HLA in healthy donors listed by TCRdb under 2017. Looking at the study overall: According to an earlier analysis of 550 to 750 of the donors, 150 million to 200 million T cells yielded approximately 120 million unique TCR beta sequences and approximately 300 Gb of sequence data. To predict cytomegalovirus infection status, the study brought together high-throughput TCR immunosequencing, statistical association of individual TCRs with disease status, and machine learning. A later genetic analysis used genome-wide SNP genotypes for about 60% of the roughly 700 donors, treating that subset as a discovery cohort. An earlier analysis of fewer than 750 of the donors used high-throughput TCR beta sequencing to judge whether each TCR beta V gene segment behaved as functional or pseudogenic. The study was designed to test whether signatures of past pathogen exposure could be identified by cataloging public T cell receptors. The number of typed donors differed by locus: roughly 620-630 for A, B, C, DRB1 and DQB1; 500 to 550 for DQA1; 606 for DPA1; and about 450 for DPB1. A later analysis re-examined previously published TCR beta repertoires from just over 650 donors and added high-resolution HLA genotyping to investigate patterns of TCR occurrence. Across around 400 genotyped donors of the cohort, an average of roughly 230,000 unique TCR beta nucleotide sequences per donor were sequenced, and roughly a sixth of those sequences were non-productive. An early release that covered some 640 HLA-typed donors contained approximately 300 gigabases of sequencing data and 80 million or so unique TCR sequences. All discovery cohort repertoires had been generated on a single sequencing platform. Rather than using new phenotypic data, the later analysis identified candidate immune exposures from TCR beta sequences and from how often those sequences occurred across donors. In addition to the first cohort of 500 to 850 subjects, a separate validation cohort of approximately 110 different subjects was used. Four or five DR-DQ haplotypes were handled as single units for association and clustering because linkage in the cohort was strong. Donor age, sex, ethnicity and CMV serostatus were collected together with the repertoire data. Class I and class II HLA loci were covered by the typing at four-digit resolution. Of the 398 genotyped donors, 81% fell in the genetic ancestry cluster associated with self-reported Caucasian donors. The study used immunosequencing to profile the T cell repertoires of approximately 640 subjects and linked those repertoires to cytomegalovirus serostatus. On the study overall, not on this receptor specifically: The cohort was sequenced for TCR beta chains only, and without alpha or paired-chain data the features that could be detected were limited. A later analysis found that most CMV-associated TCR beta chains appeared HLA-restricted, with HLA associations seemingly driven largely by CMV exposure. The authors suggested that the approach could potentially be generalized to other disease states and immunological phenotypes. In a later analysis, HLA-associated TCR beta chains showed more clonal expansion and lower generation probabilities than non-associated chains that were equally common. The presence/absence analyses assumed that sequencing depth was roughly uniform across donors, and that assumption may not be true. Most TCR sequences were seen in very few donors, while some public TCRs were found in many individuals. Immune exposure information for the cohort was limited to CMV serostatus. Because counts were too low, about 17 rarely observed V segments, including chromosome 9 orphons, were excluded from the earlier analysis of fewer than 650 of the donors. A cluster of highly shared sequence variants was judged likely to represent a technical artifact of the sequencing pipeline. In a later analysis, around 17,000 TCR beta sequences were associated with specific HLA alleles at a false discovery rate of 0.05. A further reported finding was that TCR beta sequences accurately predicted the HLA-A and HLA-B alleles for most subjects in the first cohort. In vitro tests confirmed that a few of the cytomegalovirus-associated TCR beta chains recognize cytomegalovirus antigens. Broadly in line with IMGT annotations, most TCR beta V segments showed up in productive rearrangements about 87% or about 30% of the time in an earlier analysis of under 700 of the donors. A later analysis reported that several top co-occurrence clusters appeared linked to parvovirus B19, influenza, CMV and Epstein-Barr virus. According to a later genetic analysis, donors in an Asian-associated ancestry cluster had fewer N-insertions in productive TCRs than the approximately 690-donor mean. In a later genetic analysis, a missense DCLRE1C variant was associated with V-gene and J-gene trimming of TCR beta chains, and the association was replicated in an independent cohort. Linkage disequilibrium might explain the correlated functional status among segregating V segments, but an unknown experimental factor could not be ruled out. In both the original and validation cohorts, the classifier was reported to diagnose cytomegalovirus status with high specificity and sensitivity. The 87-base-pair reads could not distinguish some IMGT-functional V segments, including TRBV6-2 and TRBV6-3, so those segments were excluded. The study listed approximately 160 TCR beta chains as associated with cytomegalovirus. In a later analysis, TCR association rates were found to vary across HLA loci, with the most associated TCRs seen for DRB1 alleles and the fewest for HLA-C alleles. Assigning TCR associations to individual alleles was difficult when HLA alleles, especially DR and DQ, strongly co-occurred. Because some donors lacked HLA typing at each locus, the association tests relied only on the typed subset.

The library was generated by the immunoSEQ multiplex PCR assay. The multiplex PCR relied on a mix of 60 forward primers for TCR Vbeta segments and 13 reverse primers for TCR Jbeta segments. The CDR3 region of rearranged TCR beta genes was amplified from genomic DNA with a multiplex PCR assay. On the Illumina HiSeq System, the amplified TCR beta libraries were sequenced as 87-base-pair reads. Per the source publication's procedure: Across the 640 or so repertoires, a later analysis counted tens of millions of unique TCR beta chains, about 10 million of which were shared by at least two donors. To remove PCR and sequencing errors, raw reads were error-corrected and collapsed into unique sequences using a nearest-neighbor algorithm that merged closely related sequences. To assign V, D and J gene segments, CDR3 sequences were aligned to IMGT reference sequences. Each retained sequence needed at least a six-nucleotide match to both a V gene segment and a J gene segment. A rearrangement counted as productive if the CDR3 had no stop codons and remained in frame with V and J, and every other rearrangement counted as non-productive. Following IMGT convention, CDR3 was defined as the stretch from the second conserved V-encoded cysteine to the conserved J-encoded phenylalanine. The earlier analysis of some 540 of the donors excluded any sequence lacking an unambiguous match to a single V gene segment. In an earlier analysis of some 590 of the donors, a V segment was called functional when productive rearrangements were above 56.7%, and segregating when the standard deviation between donors exceeded 5%. A statistical classification framework was built for diagnosing cytomegalovirus status from the catalog of TCR beta chain sequences. A later analysis assigned V and J genes by comparing TCR nucleotide sequences with IMGT/GENE-DB human TR gene sequences. The TCRdist pipeline was used in a later analysis to assign CDR3 sequences and most-parsimonious VDJ recombination scenarios. In a later analysis, each TCR beta chain was defined by its CDR3 amino acid sequence together with its V-gene family, and reads without a unique V-gene family were excluded. As a way to deal with suspected cross-contamination and a sequencing artifact, a later analysis dropped under 600 nucleotide sequences that were highly shared and had low generation probability. For each public chain, a later analysis derived a clonal expansion index from normalized ranks of inferred template counts within each repertoire. In a later analysis, generation probabilities were computed with a VDJ recombination model fitted to out-of-frame rearrangements, and the resulting probabilities were checked against IGoR. In a later analysis, TCR-TCR, TCR-HLA and TCR-CMV co-occurrence was scored with hypergeometric tests, and a repertoire-size bias correction was applied to TCR pairs. A later analysis estimated false discovery rates by permuting HLA or CMV assignments 20 times. In a later analysis, co-occurring TCRs were grouped using DBSCAN, and TCRdist sequence similarity was added for clustering within HLA-allele-positive subsets. Co-occurrence clustering excluded repertoires with fewer than 30,000 or more than 120,000 public chains, plus five with anomalous nucleotide sharing. TCRdb carries this immuneACCESS record with in-frame sequences only. Its versions omit some clonotypes, under half of them owing to an unresolved V gene in the studies checked, with the rest unexplained. V, J and clone size were drawn from that table, and D and trimming were deduced from the DNA. The sample data list 75,000 or so clones, and 65% to 70% of these were observed just once. Of the sample, roughly 20% is held by the ten largest clones.

In total, 630 or so healthy bone marrow donors made up the cohort. All cohort members were sampled while nominally healthy, although unrecorded immune exposures were likely present. The donor tested CMV seropositive, placing the donor among the 250 to 300 seropositive members of the cohort. Every donor gave a peripheral blood sample, and the peripheral blood mononuclear cells from that sample were used for TCR beta sequencing. The Qiagen DNeasy Blood Extraction Kit was used to extract genomic DNA from the blood cell samples. The receptor was isolated from a man aged 35-49 years in good health and CMV-seropositive. This chain joins TRBV18 to TRBJ2-7, with 7 junctional bases fitting TRBD1. Sequences were obtained from PBMCs. The DNA is as follows: TGTGCCAGCTCACAGGACAGGAGAGACGAGCAGTACTTC. It translates to CASSQDRRDEQYF.